This T cell receptor (beta chain) appears in the sequencing data of a study of blood T cell repertoires in COVID-19 (dated by TCRdb to 2018 to 2021). Looking at the study overall: Collaborator samples came from the United States, Italy and Spain and covered acute and convalescent phases of COVID-19. The prospective study material was composed of cDNA or gDNA derived from T cells, B-cell-depleted T cells, or PBMCs. Deeply sampled blood TCRbeta repertoires from subjects exposed to, actively infected with, or recovered from COVID-19 were included in the dataset. The repertoires were released in a freely available public database intended as a resource for research on the immune response to SARS-CoV-2. Samples were obtained from the ongoing ImmuneRACE study (first 160 participants) and from 1,000 to 1,500 subjects provided by 6 global collaborators. Sample metadata almost always included a de-identified subject ID, COVID-19 status, age in years and sex. HLA class I and class II types, where available, came from metadata supplied by the sample provider rather than from assay-based typing.

The germline V and J ends show losses of 0 bases and 5 bases respectively, and no gene match explains 12 bases of the junction. Including the terminal cysteine and phenylalanine, the CDR3 comprises 17 residues. The kept DNA is CDR3 alone, 51 bases in frame from the first base. For CDR1 and CDR2, the germline V gene lists SGDLS and YYNGEE. The immunoSEQ Assay, a bias-controlled multiplex PCR, was used to amplify TCRbeta CDR3 regions from genomic DNA. Processing in the source paper ran as follows. The number of nucleated cells in each sample was estimated by amplification of reference gene primers within the assay. To quantify the absolute abundance of each unique TCRbeta CDR3 rearrangement, sequence reads were collapsed and filtered. For each sample, productive Simpson clonality was calculated as the square root of Simpson's diversity index over productive rearrangements. TCRdb took over this immuneACCESS table, retaining in-frame rearrangements with V and J assigned. Such tables are incomplete; in checked studies, under half of the missing clones stem from an unresolved V gene, and the remainder is unexplained. From that table come the V and J calls and clone size; the DNA was used to work out D and trimming. In this sample the table shows some 190,000 clones, roughly 87% of which occur a single time. Clones ranked in the top ten supply roughly 2.4% of the sample.

Points the paper makes about the study in general: The quantity of clinical and demographic metadata differed by source and by participant and was supplied without curation.

The table lists this clone with a few counts. No antigen is known for it. Base qualities were left out, and no much larger clone turns up one base away. Participants in the prospective study were aged 18 to 89 years, lived in 20 to 25 United States geographic areas, and enrolled through a virtual design. In the prospective study, participants were assigned to cohorts based on the clinical history participants reported in a screening survey and a study questionnaire. In the prospective study, whole blood, serum and a nasopharyngeal or oropharyngeal swab were collected from each participant by mobile phlebotomists. Prospective study participants could optionally give additional blood draws and questionnaires over an approximately 2-month period. Before DNA extraction, prospective study blood samples were shipped either frozen or at room temperature.

The source of this sequence is a woman in her forties with acute COVID-19. The sequenced sample was PBMCs or T cells enriched from blood (not recorded which). In this chain, TRBV9 is recombined with TRBJ1-1; 8 bases in between match TRBD1. The CDR3 corresponds to CASSVDPGQGAPTEAFF. The DNA sequence reads TGTGCCAGCAGCGTAGACCCGGGGCAGGGGGCGCCTACTGAAGCTTTCTTT.